The clone carrying this T cell receptor (beta chain) came up many times. Antigen: not known. This record belongs to a study of identical twins. One entry per CDR3 protein, called by TCRdb with MiXCR from the 5' RACE reads. The sample has approximately 260,000 distinct CDR3 sequences; around 8.3% are singletons. Trimming at V came to 5 bases and at J to 3 bases, leaving 14 bases not matched to a gene. The CDR3 contains 18 residues. Germline V lookup: CDR1 SGHAT, CDR2 FQNNGV. Findings of the study overall: Model-predicted out-of-frame TCR alpha sharing fell below observed values in monozygotic twins.

This sample was also put to use in a study of yellow fever vaccine responses in identical twins.

The sequenced sample consisted of CD8+ T cells sorted from blood. This sequence joins TRBV11-2 and TRBJ2-1; 9 bases match TRBD2. The clonotype originates from a woman aged 18 to 35 in good health. The CDR3 coding sequence is TGTGCCAGCAGCCCAGGCGTGGCTCTAGCGGGACTCTACAATGAGCAGTTCTTC. It yields the protein CASSPGVALAGLYNEQFF.